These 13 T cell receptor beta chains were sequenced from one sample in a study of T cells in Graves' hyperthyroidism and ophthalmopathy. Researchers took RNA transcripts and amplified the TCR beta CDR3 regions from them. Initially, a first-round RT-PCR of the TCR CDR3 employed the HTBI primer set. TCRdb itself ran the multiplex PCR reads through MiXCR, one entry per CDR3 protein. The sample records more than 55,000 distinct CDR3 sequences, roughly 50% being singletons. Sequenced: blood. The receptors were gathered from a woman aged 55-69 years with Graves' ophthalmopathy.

The CDR3 spells CASSQGDQPQHF. The DNA for the CDR3 is TGTGCCAGCAGCCAAGGGGATCAGCCCCAGCATTTT. V is TRBV4-2 and J is TRBJ1-5; no firm D call. V was clipped by 1 base and J by 5 bases, with 3 bases between them. The germline gives CDR1 LGHNA, CDR2 YNFKEQ. The CDR3 is made up of 12 amino acids.

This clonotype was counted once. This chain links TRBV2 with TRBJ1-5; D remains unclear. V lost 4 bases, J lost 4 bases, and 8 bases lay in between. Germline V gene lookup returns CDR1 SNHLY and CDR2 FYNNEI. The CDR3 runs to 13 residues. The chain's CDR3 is CASSGTVNQPQHF. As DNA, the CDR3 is TGTGCCAGCAGTGGTACAGTGAATCAGCCCCAGCATTTT.

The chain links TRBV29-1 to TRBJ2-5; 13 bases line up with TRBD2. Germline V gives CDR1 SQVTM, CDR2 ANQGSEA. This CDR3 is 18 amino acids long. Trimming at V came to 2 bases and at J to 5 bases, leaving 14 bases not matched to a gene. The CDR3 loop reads CSVESGVTSGRAGETQYF. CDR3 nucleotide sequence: TGCAGCGTTGAATCGGGAGTTACTAGCGGGAGGGCCGGTGAGACCCAGTACTTC.

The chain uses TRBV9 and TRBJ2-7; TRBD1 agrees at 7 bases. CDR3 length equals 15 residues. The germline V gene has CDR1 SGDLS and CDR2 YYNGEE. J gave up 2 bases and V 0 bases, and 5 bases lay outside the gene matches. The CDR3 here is CASSVDPGQPYEQYF. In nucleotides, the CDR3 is TGTGCCAGCAGCGTAGATCCGGGACAGCCCTACGAGCAGTACTTC. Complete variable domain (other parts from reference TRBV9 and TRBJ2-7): DSGVTQTPKHLITATGQRVTLRCSPRSGDLSVYWYQQSLDQGLQFLIQYYNGEERAKGNILERFSAQQFPDLHSELNLSSLELGDSALYFCASSVDPGQPYEQYFGPGTRLTVT.

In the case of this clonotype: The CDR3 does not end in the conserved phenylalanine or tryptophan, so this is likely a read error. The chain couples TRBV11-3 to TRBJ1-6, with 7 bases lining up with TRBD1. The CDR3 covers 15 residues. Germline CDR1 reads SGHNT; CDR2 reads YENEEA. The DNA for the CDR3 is TGTGCCAGCAGCCGGGACAGCTCCTATAATCCACCCCTCCACTCT. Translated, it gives CASSRDSSYNPPLHS.

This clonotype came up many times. The CDR3 sequence is CASSRTGTGPSTF. CDR3 DNA: TGTGCCAGCAGTCGAACCGGGACAGGGCCTAGCACCTTC. The rearrangement uses TRBV12-3 or TRBV12-4 and TRBJ1-2, with TRBD1 matching 9 bases. CDR3 length: 13 amino acids. Trimming at V came to 5 bases and at J to 13 bases, leaving 11 bases not matched to a gene.

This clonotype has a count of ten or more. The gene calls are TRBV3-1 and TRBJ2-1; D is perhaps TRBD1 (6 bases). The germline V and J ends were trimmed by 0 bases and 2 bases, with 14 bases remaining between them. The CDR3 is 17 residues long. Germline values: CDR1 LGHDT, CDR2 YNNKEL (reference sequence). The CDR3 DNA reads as TGTGCCAGCAGCCAAGATCTGGTACAGGGCGCCTACAATGAGCAGTTCTTC. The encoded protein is CASSQDLVQGAYNEQFF.

DNA for the CDR3: TGCGCCAGCAGCTTGGACTACAGGGGAGCTGAAGCTTTCTTT. Residues: CASSLDYRGAEAFF. This rearrangement joins TRBV5-1 to TRBJ1-1; 7 positions agree with TRBD1. V lost 0 bases, J lost 6 bases, and 5 bases stayed unmatched. The CDR3 consists of 14 residues. Germline CDR1 is SGHRS and CDR2 is YFSETQ.

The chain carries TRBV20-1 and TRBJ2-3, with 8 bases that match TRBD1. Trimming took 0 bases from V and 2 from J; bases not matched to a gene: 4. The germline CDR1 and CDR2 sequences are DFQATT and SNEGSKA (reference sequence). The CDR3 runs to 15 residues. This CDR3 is CSARDQGASTDTQYF. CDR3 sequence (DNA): TGCAGTGCTAGAGACCAGGGGGCTTCCACAGATACGCAGTATTTT.

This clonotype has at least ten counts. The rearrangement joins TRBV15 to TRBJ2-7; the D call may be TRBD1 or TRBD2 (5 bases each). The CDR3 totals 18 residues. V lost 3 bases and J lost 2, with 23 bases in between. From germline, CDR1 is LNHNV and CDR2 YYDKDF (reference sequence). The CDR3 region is CATSSVLPLPGPPYEQYF. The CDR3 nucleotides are TGTGCCACCAGCAGCGTACTACCGCTTCCGGGGCCCCCCTACGAGCAGTACTTC.

The CDR3 loop is CASSIRTVNYGYTF. CDR3 bases: TGTGCCAGTAGTATTAGGACGGTGAACTATGGCTACACCTTC. V usage is TRBV19 and J usage is TRBJ1-2; D remains ambiguous. Germline V gene lookup returns CDR1 LNHDA and CDR2 SQIVND (reference sequence). V lost 3 bases and J 2 bases, leaving 10 bases between the germline ends. There are 14 residues in the CDR3. Filled out from reference TRBV19 and TRBJ1-2, the complete variable domain reads DGGITQSPKYLFRKEGQNVTLSCEQNLNHDAMYWYRQDPGQGLRLIYYSQIVNDFQKGDIAEGYSVSREKKESFPLTVTSAQKNPTAFYLCASSIRTVNYGYTFGSGTRLTVV.

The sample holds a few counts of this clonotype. The CDR3 coding sequence is TGTGCCAGCTCACCCGGGGCCGGGGCCAACGTCCTGACTTTC. Its translation is CASSPGAGANVLTF. The chain links TRBV18 to TRBJ2-6, with D perhaps TRBD1 or TRBD2 (5 bases each). This CDR3 contains 14 residues. The germline V gene encodes CDR1 KGHSH and CDR2 LQKENI. The V end was cut by 3 bases, the J end by 4 bases, with 7 bases between.

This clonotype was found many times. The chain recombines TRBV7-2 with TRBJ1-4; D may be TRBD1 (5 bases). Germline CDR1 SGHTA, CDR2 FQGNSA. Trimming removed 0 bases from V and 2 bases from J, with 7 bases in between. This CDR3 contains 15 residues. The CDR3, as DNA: TGTGCCAGCAGCTTAGCGGGGGTGACTAATGAAAAACTGTTTTTT. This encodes CASSLAGVTNEKLFF.